The clone carrying this T cell receptor (beta chain) showed up just a few times. Its antigen is still unknown. This sample stems from a study of follicular helper T cells after annual influenza vaccination. Across the study: For some subjects, blood spans the 2013-2014, 2014-2015 and 2015-2016 annual vaccinations.

V lost 4 bases, J lost 6 bases, and 13 bases lay in between. The CDR3 covers 15 residues. Germline CDR1 and CDR2: SGHVS and FNYEAQ. Study observations and caveats: Only roughly 9-23% of analyzed cells yielded productive TCRB sequences. Day 7 ICOS+CD38+ clones later appeared mostly in ICOS-CD38- cTfh.

Time point denoted: 2015-2016 season, 7 days after influenza vaccination. Between about 40 and 110 mL of blood was drawn per time point. The data were produced by immunoSEQ multiplex PCR, yet TCRdb's version contains in-frame clones alone and is incomplete. The sample holds 650 to 950 clones, 70% to 85% seen once. The sequence was collected from an adult who received the influenza vaccine. The sample in question was CXCR5+ CD38+ circulating T follicular helper cells from blood, obtained 7 days after influenza vaccination. Subset meaning: circulating Tfh, non-naive CD4+CXCR5+PD-1+ (ICOS+CD38+ or ICOS-CD38-). V usage is TRBV7-6 and J usage is TRBJ1-6, with TRBD1 as a possible D gene (6 bases). The CDR3 bases are TGTGCCAGCAGCTCCCAACAGGGACTTAATTCACCCCTCCACTTT. Protein product: CASSSQQGLNSPLHF.